There are many counts of the clone carrying this T cell receptor beta chain. Its antigen is as yet unknown. This sample stems from a study of T cell responses to AZD1222 COVID-19 vaccine. Study-level findings and limits: Donors skewed white British and female; clonal diversity was possibly underestimated.

The ends lost 0 bases at V and 3 bases at J; junction bases unmatched: 4. The germline gives CDR1 LGHNA, CDR2 YNFKEQ. The CDR3 is made up of 16 amino acids. TCRdb's copy holds only in-frame clones and misses some; the assay was immunoSEQ multiplex PCR. Altogether 120,000 to 150,000 clones are present, around 83% being singletons, with the ten largest covering approximately 5%. The source is an adult who received the AZD1222 COVID-19 vaccine. V is TRBV4-2 and J is TRBJ2-7, with TRBD2 matching over 11 bases. The sample consisted of peripheral blood, taken 28 days after the second AZD1222 dose. CDR3 in amino acids: CASSQEASGGLYEQYF. In DNA form, the CDR3 reads TGTGCCAGCAGCCAAGAAGCTAGCGGGGGGCTCTACGAGCAGTACTTC.